These 6 T cell receptor beta chains came from one sample sequenced in a study of cytomegalovirus exposure and HLA in healthy donors. The PCR had 60 Vbeta and 13 Jbeta primers. The table came from immunoSEQ multiplex PCR; TCRdb's copy has only in-frame clones and leaves some out. This sample has tens of thousands of clones, with 75% to 85% found just once. The sequenced sample was PBMCs. These receptors originate from a human donor in good health.

V and J are TRBV9 and TRBJ1-5; 8 bases map to TRBD1. J gave up 3 bases and V 4 bases, and 6 bases lay outside the gene matches. The CDR3 extends over 15 amino acids. Germline-derived CDR1 and CDR2 are SGDLS and YYNGEE. CDR3 DNA: TGTGCCAGCAGCCCGGGACAGGCGTACAATCAGCCCCAGCATTTT. The encoded protein is CASSPGQAYNQPQHF.

This clone was detected only a few times. The genes are TRBV7-3 and TRBJ2-1, with D tentatively TRBD1 (6 bases). V lost 4 bases, J lost 9 bases, and 13 bases lay in between. The germline V gene encodes CDR1 SGHTA and CDR2 FQGTGA. The CDR3 has 13 residues. CDR3 sequence: CASSSYREGEQFF. In DNA, the CDR3 is TGTGCCAGCAGCTCGTACAGGGAAGGTGAGCAGTTCTTC.

The chain recombines TRBV7-9 with TRBJ1-2; 7 positions match TRBD1. J lost 4 bases, V lost 4 bases, and 6 bases had no gene match. The CDR3 is 14 residues long. CDR1 SEHNR and CDR2 FQNEAQ come from the germline V gene (reference sequence). In DNA form, the CDR3 reads TGTGCCAGCAGCTCGACAGGGTTGGGCTATGGCTACACCTTC. This codes for CASSSTGLGYGYTF.

The CDR3 sequence: CASSGRIGRETQYF. In DNA form, the CDR3 reads TGTGCCAGCAGCGGCCGGATTGGGAGGGAGACCCAGTACTTC. The chain links TRBV7-6 to TRBJ2-5; D possibly corresponds to TRBD2 (6 bases). V was trimmed by 5 bases and J by 5 bases, leaving 15 bases between them. The CDR3 spans 14 residues. Germline V CDR1 and CDR2: SGHVS, FNYEAQ.

The chain couples TRBV19 to TRBJ1-5; D remains ambiguous. From germline, CDR1 is LNHDA and CDR2 SQIVND (reference sequence). V lost 3 bases and J lost 6, with 9 bases in between. The CDR3 sequence is 13 residues long. The CDR3 DNA sequence: TGTGCCAGTAGTATCGCAGGCAGTCAGCCCCAGCATTTT. It yields the protein CASSIAGSQPQHF.

The V and J genes are TRBV2 and TRBJ2-7, with 7 positions matching TRBD2. CDR3 length equals 16 residues. Germline lookup yields CDR1 SNHLY and CDR2 FYNNEI. The J segment lost 0 bases and the V segment lost 6 bases, leaving 11 bases of the junction unmatched. CDR3 in DNA: TGTGCCAGCAGGATCGACGGCGGGGGTACCTCCTACGAGCAGTACTTC. Its protein product is CASRIDGGGTSYEQYF.